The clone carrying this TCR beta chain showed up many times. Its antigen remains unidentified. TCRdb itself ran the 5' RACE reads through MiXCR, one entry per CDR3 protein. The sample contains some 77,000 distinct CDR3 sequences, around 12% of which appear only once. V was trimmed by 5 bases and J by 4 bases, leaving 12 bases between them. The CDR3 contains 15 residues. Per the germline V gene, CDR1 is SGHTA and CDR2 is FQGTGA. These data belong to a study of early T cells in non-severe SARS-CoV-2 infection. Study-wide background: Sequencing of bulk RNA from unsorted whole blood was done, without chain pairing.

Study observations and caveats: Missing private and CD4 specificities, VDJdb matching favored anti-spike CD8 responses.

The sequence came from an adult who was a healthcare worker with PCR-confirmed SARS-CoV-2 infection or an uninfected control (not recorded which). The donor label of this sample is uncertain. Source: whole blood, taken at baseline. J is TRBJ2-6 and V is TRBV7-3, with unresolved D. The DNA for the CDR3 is TGTGCCAGCAGCAACCCTGGCCGGGGGGCCAACGTCCTGACTTTC. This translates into CASSNPGRGANVLTF.